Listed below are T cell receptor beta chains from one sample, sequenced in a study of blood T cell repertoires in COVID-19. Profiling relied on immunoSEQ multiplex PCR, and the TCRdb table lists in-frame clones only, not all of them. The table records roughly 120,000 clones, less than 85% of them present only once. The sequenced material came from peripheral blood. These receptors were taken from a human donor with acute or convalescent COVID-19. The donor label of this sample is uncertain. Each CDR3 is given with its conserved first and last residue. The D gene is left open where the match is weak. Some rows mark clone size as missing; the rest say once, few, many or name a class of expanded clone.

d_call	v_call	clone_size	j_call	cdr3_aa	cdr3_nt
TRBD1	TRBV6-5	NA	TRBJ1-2	CASSPGQPNYGYTF	TGTGCCAGCAGTCCGGGACAGCCTAACTATGGCTACACCTTC
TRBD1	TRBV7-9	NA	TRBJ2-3	CASMMTGPTDTQYF	TGTGCCAGCATGATGACAGGGCCCACAGATACGCAGTATTTT
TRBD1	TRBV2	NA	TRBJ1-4	CAIARDRGEKLFF	TGTGCCATCGCCCGGGACAGGGGTGAAAAACTGTTTTTT
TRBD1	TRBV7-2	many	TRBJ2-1	CASSGWPQTGLYNEQFF	TGTGCCAGCAGCGGATGGCCCCAGACAGGGTTGTACAATGAGCAGTTCTTC
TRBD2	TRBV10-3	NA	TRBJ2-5	CAISEPPSGGNRETQYF	TGTGCCATCAGTGAGCCCCCTAGCGGGGGGAATCGGGAGACCCAGTACTTC
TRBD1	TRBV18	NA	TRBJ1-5	CASSPGQGYNQPQHF	TGTGCCAGCTCACCCGGACAGGGCTACAATCAGCCCCAGCATTTT
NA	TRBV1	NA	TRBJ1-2	CTSSQRTGPSGYTF	TGCACCAGCAGCCAGCGGACAGGGCCCAGTGGCTACACCTTC
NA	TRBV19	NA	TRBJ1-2	CASSIMAGVHGYTF	TGTGCCAGTAGTATTATGGCCGGAGTACATGGCTACACCTTC
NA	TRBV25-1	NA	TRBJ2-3	CASSEDRGFVDTQYF	TGTGCCAGCAGTGAAGATCGGGGGTTCGTAGATACGCAGTATTTT
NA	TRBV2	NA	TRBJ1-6	CASSVDSSSYNSPFHF	TGTGCCAGCAGTGTCGACAGCAGCTCCTATAATTCACCCTTCCACTTT
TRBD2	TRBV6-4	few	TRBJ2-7	CASSERGGSEQYF	TGTGCCAGCAGTGAGCGCGGGGGTAGCGAGCAGTACTTC
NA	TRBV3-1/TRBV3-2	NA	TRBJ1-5	CASSLGHPQGFQHF	TGTGCCAGCAGCCTGGGACACCCGCAGGGTTTCCAGCATTTT
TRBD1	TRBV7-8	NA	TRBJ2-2	CASSLYLGTGATGELFF	TGTGCCAGCAGCTTATATCTTGGGACAGGGGCCACCGGGGAGCTGTTTTTT
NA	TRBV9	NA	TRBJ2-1	CASSPSGTHNEQFF	TGTGCCAGCAGCCCCTCGGGGACTCACAATGAGCAGTTCTTC
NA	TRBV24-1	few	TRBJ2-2	CATSEFWTANTGELFF	TGTGCCACCAGTGAATTCTGGACAGCGAACACCGGGGAGCTGTTTTTT
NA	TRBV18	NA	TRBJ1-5	CASSPWEGNQPQHF	TGTGCCAGCTCACCCTGGGAGGGCAATCAGCCCCAGCATTTT
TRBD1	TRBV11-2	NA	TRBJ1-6	CASTQTGGRSPLHF	TGTGCCAGCACCCAGACAGGGGGCCGTTCACCCCTCCACTTT
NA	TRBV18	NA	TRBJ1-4	CASSPVNRANEKLFF	TGTGCCAGCTCACCAGTTAACAGAGCTAATGAAAAACTGTTTTTT
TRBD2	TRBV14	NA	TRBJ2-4	CASSDLGLAGDGAKNIQYF	TGTGCCAGCAGCGACCTAGGACTAGCGGGGGACGGGGCCAAAAACATTCAGTACTTC
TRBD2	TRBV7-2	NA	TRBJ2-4	CASSLESSGPRGNIQYF	TGTGCCAGCAGCTTAGAGTCTAGCGGGCCCAGGGGAAACATTCAGTACTTC
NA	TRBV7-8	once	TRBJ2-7	CASSASDRFSYEQYF	TGTGCCAGCAGCGCCAGCGACAGGTTCTCCTACGAGCAGTACTTC
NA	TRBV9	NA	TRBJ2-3	CASSVDLAGTDTQYF	TGTGCCAGCAGCGTAGACCTAGCCGGCACAGATACGCAGTATTTT
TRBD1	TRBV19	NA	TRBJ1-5	CASSMTGSQQPQHF	TGTGCCAGTAGTATGACAGGGAGTCAACAGCCCCAGCATTTT
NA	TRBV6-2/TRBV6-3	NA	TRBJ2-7	CASSYGRTGYEQYF	TGTGCCAGCAGTTACGGGAGGACAGGCTACGAGCAGTACTTC
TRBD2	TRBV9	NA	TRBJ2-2	CASSASGPHRELFF	TGTGCCAGCAGCGCTAGCGGACCCCACCGGGAGCTGTTTTTT
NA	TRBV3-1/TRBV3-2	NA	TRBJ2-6	CASSQDWNREFSGANVLTF	TGTGCCAGCAGCCAAGATTGGAACAGGGAATTCTCTGGGGCCAACGTCCTGACTTTC
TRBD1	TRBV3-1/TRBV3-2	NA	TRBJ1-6	CASSRHRGYNSPLHF	TGTGCCAGCAGCAGACACAGGGGGTATAATTCACCCCTCCACTTT
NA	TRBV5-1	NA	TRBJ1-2	CASSLTRGEDGYTF	TGCGCCAGCAGCTTGACCCGGGGGGAGGATGGCTACACCTTC
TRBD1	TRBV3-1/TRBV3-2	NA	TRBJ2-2	CASSPLKGQGSVGTGELFF	TGTGCCAGCAGCCCTTTAAAGGGACAGGGTAGCGTAGGCACCGGGGAGCTGTTTTTT
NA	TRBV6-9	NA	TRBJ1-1	CASSYPQGDLIEAFF	TGTGCCAGCAGTTATCCACAGGGTGATTTAATTGAAGCTTTCTTT
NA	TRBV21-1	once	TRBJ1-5	CAERVAAYYSNQPQHF	TGTGCCGAGCGGGTGGCAGCCTACTATAGCAATCAGCCCCAGCATTTT
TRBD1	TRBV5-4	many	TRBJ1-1	CASSEGQGVTEAFF	TGTGCCAGCAGCGAAGGACAGGGGGTCACTGAAGCTTTCTTT
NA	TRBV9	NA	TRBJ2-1	CASSVASTYNEQFF	TGTGCCAGCAGCGTAGCGTCTACCTACAATGAGCAGTTCTTC
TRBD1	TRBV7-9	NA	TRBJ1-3	CASSGFSGGSGNTIYF	TGTGCCAGCAGCGGCTTTTCAGGGGGCTCTGGAAACACCATATATTTT
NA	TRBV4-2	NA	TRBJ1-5	CASSQDAGPPGETDNQPQHF	TGTGCCAGCAGCCAAGATGCGGGCCCCCCGGGGGAGACAGACAATCAGCCCCAGCATTTT
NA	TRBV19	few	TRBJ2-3	CASMSGRDTDTQYF	TGTGCCAGTATGAGTGGGCGGGACACAGATACGCAGTATTTT
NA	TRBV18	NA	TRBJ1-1	CASSPLDRQSNTEAFF	TGTGCCAGCTCACCACTCGACAGACAGTCGAACACTGAAGCTTTCTTT